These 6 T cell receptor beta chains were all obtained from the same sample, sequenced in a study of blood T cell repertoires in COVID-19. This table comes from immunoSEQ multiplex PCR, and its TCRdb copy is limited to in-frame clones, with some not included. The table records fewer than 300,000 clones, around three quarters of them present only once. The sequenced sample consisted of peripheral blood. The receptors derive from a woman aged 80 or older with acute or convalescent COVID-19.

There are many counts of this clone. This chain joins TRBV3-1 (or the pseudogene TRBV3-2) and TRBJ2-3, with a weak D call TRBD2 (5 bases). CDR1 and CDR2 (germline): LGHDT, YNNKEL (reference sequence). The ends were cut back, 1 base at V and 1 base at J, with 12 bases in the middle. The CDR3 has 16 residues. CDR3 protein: CASSQVGAVGTDTQYF. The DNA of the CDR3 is TGTGCCAGCAGCCAAGTGGGAGCGGTGGGCACAGATACGCAGTATTTT.

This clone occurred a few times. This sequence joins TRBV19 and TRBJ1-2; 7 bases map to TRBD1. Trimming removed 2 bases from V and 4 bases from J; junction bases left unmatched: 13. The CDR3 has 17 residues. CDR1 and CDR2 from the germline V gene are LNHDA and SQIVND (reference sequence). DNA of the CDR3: TGTGCCAGTAGTATATCGGGACAGCATCTCCTTGGCTATGGCTACACCTTC. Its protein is CASSISGQHLLGYGYTF.

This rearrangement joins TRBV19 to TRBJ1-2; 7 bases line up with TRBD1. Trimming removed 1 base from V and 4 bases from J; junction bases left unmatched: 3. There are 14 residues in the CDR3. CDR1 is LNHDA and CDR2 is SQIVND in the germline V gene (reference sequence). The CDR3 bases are TGTGCCAGTAGTATAGCCGGGACAGCCTATGGCTACACCTTC. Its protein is CASSIAGTAYGYTF. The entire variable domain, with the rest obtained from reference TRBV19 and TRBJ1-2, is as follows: DGGITQSPKYLFRKEGQNVTLSCEQNLNHDAMYWYRQDPGQGLRLIYYSQIVNDFQKGDIAEGYSVSREKKESFPLTVTSAQKNPTAFYLCASSIAGTAYGYTFGSGTRLTVV.

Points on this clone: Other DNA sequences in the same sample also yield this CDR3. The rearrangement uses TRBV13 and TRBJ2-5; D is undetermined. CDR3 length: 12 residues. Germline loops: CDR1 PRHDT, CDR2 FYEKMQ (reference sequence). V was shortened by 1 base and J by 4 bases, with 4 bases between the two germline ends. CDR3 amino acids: CASSLAGETQYF. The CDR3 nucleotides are TGTGCCAGCAGCTTAGCGGGAGAGACCCAGTACTTC.

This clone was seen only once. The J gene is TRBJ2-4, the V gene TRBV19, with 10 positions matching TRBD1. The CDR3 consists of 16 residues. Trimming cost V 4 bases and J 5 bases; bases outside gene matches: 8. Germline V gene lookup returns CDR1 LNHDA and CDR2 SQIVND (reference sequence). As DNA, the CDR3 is TGTGCCAGTAGTACCCAAGGGACAGGGGTCCAAAACATTCAGTACTTC. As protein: CASSTQGTGVQNIQYF. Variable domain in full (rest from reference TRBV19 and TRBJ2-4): DGGITQSPKYLFRKEGQNVTLSCEQNLNHDAMYWYRQDPGQGLRLIYYSQIVNDFQKGDIAEGYSVSREKKESFPLTVTSAQKNPTAFYLCASSTQGTGVQNIQYFGAGTRLSVL.

This chain's CDR3 is CASSRTATNEKLFF. As DNA, the CDR3 is TGTGCCAGCAGCCGGACAGCAACTAATGAAAAACTGTTTTTT. J is TRBJ1-4 and V is TRBV7-2, with a tentative D call TRBD1 (6 bases). The ends were cut back, 5 bases at V and 0 bases at J, with 7 bases in the middle. Germline V gene sequence: CDR1 SGHTA, CDR2 FQGNSA. This CDR3 contains 14 residues.